This TCR beta chain was captured by sequencing in a study of blood T cells in healthy people across ages. Germline V gene lookup returns CDR1 SGDLS and CDR2 YYNGEE. CDR3 size: 19 residues. Trimming shortened V by 1 base and J by 0 bases, and 20 bases separated the two germline ends. This clonotype occurred a few times. Sample-barcoded 5' priming and a J-beta primer mix drove a second PCR of 7 to 11 cycles. TCRdb used MiXCR to reprocess the 5' RACE reads, holding one entry per CDR3 protein. The table records 1.5 million to 2 million distinct CDR3 sequences, around 36% of them present only once. The sequence derives from a young woman in good health. Sequenced input: blood. The gene calls are TRBV9 and TRBJ2-1, with D unclear. CDR3 sequence: CASSVTPLTDLISYNEQFF. Written as DNA, the CDR3 is TGTGCCAGCAGCGTAACCCCCCTAACAGACTTGATCTCCTACAATGAGCAGTTCTTC. Full variable domain (outside the CDR3, taken from reference TRBV9 and TRBJ2-1): DSGVTQTPKHLITATGQRVTLRCSPRSGDLSVYWYQQSLDQGLQFLIQYYNGEERAKGNILERFSAQQFPDLHSELNLSSLELGDSALYFCASSVTPLTDLISYNEQFFGPGTRLTVL.